This TCR beta chain was documented in a study of T cells after yellow fever vaccination. Study-wide results and caveats: A small proportion of clonotypes was detected in both the CD4 and CD8 compartments.

This clonotype appeared a few times. Its cognate antigen is unknown. A universal primer site and UMIs were added as TCR cDNA was made by 5'RACE template switching. Via MiXCR, TCRdb re-called the 5' RACE reads, giving one row per CDR3 protein. The sample shows roughly 310,000 distinct CDR3 sequences, over 8% of them seen only once. The germline V gene encodes CDR1 SGHRS and CDR2 YFSETQ. This CDR3 spans 15 amino acids. Deletions cut 5 bases from V and 1 base from J, with 12 bases between. The gene calls are TRBV5-1 and TRBJ2-2; D remains ambiguous. The material was PBMCs, obtained on the day of the first yellow fever vaccination. The sequence derives from a man younger than 35 who received the YFV17D yellow fever vaccine. The CDR3 coding sequence is TGCGCCAGCAGACTCCGGGCCGTGAACACCGGGGAGCTGTTTTTT. Its protein is CASRLRAVNTGELFF.